The 22 T cell receptor beta chains in this list originate from one sample, sequenced in a study of T cell repertoires in cytomegalovirus infection. These TCRs' antigens remain unknown. TCRdb analysed the reads with MiXCR anew, one entry per CDR3 protein. The data show under 300,000 distinct CDR3 sequences, with roughly a fifth seen just once and about 21% held by the top ten. The sample here was cultured PBMCs, taken from culture after CMV antigen stimulation. Receptor source: a human donor in good health (CMV status not recorded). Some clones in this sample may be carry-over from other donors' samples.

Many counts were recorded for this clonotype. V is TRBV7-2 and J is TRBJ1-6; tentatively, D is TRBD1 (5 bases). Germline CDR1 SGHTA, CDR2 FQGNSA. This CDR3 is 20 amino acids long. V lost 6 bases, J lost 0 bases, and 24 bases lay in between. CDR3 residues: CASSLRSGTGIDSYNSPLHF. The CDR3 bases are TGTGCCAGCAGTCTTAGGTCCGGGACCGGTATCGACTCCTATAATTCACCCCTCCACTTT.

The V call is TRBV18, the J call TRBJ2-7; 7 nucleotides line up with TRBD1. Per the germline V gene, CDR1 is KGHSH and CDR2 is LQKENI. This CDR3 comprises 19 residues. Losses at the gene ends were 1 base for V and 3 bases for J; bases not matched to a gene: 18. This CDR3 reads CASSPRVPRQGSHNYEQYF. The CDR3 DNA follows: TGTGCCAGCTCACCACGAGTGCCAAGACAGGGTTCCCACAACTACGAGCAGTACTTC.

This clonotype was detected a few times. This rearrangement joins TRBV6-4 to TRBJ2-1, with D perhaps matching TRBD1 or TRBD2 (6 bases each). Germline V gene lookup returns CDR1 MRHNA and CDR2 SNTAGT. The CDR3 is made up of 13 amino acids. Written as DNA, the CDR3 is TGTGCTCTGGGTCGGAGGGGGGACAATGAGCAGTTCTTC. It specifies CALGRRGDNEQFF.

V usage is TRBV25-1 and J usage is TRBJ1-1, with TRBD1 identical over 9 bases. Germline CDR1 is MGHDK and CDR2 is SYGVNS. Germline trimming cut 5 bases from V and 7 bases from J; bases unmatched to any gene: 14. This CDR3 contains 16 residues. The CDR3 DNA follows: TGTGCCAGCAGTCTCGGGACAGGGACCACTGGGGGTGAAGCTTTCTTT. Translated: CASSLGTGTTGGEAFF.

This chain uses TRBV20-1 with TRBJ2-3, with D hard to call. V shed 3 bases and J shed 0 bases, with 19 bases lying between them. The CDR3 has 17 residues. Germline loops: CDR1 DFQATT, CDR2 SNEGSKA (reference sequence). The CDR3 protein is CSARGGFIEISTDTQYF. The CDR3 DNA reads TGCAGTGCTAGGGGCGGCTTCATAGAGATTAGCACAGATACGCAGTATTTT.

This clonotype came up many times. J is TRBJ2-5 and V is TRBV7-9; a weak D match, TRBD2 (6 bases). Germline assignment: CDR1 SEHNR and CDR2 FQNEAQ (reference sequence). The V and J ends lost 6 bases and 2 bases respectively, with 13 bases between them. The CDR3 consists of 14 residues. The CDR3 spells CASSPIAVQETQYF. Written as DNA, the CDR3 is TGTGCCAGCAGTCCAATAGCGGTACAAGAGACCCAGTACTTC. The variable domain in full, completed from reference TRBV7-9 and TRBJ2-5, reads DTGVSQNPRHKITKRGQNVTFRCDPISEHNRLYWYRQTLGQGPEFLTYFQNEAQLEKSRLLSDRFSAERPKGSFSTLEIQRTEQGDSAMYLCASSPIAVQETQYFGPGTRLLVL.

The chain couples TRBV7-6 to TRBJ2-7; possible D gene TRBD1, 5 bases. Germline CDR1 reads SGHVS; CDR2 reads FNYEAQ. The length of the CDR3 is 14 residues. V lost 2 bases and J lost 5, with 13 bases in between. CDR3 coding DNA: TGTGCCAGCAGCTTAAGCAGGGAAAGGCACGAGCAGTACTTC. The encoded protein is CASSLSRERHEQYF.

The chain couples TRBV6-6 to TRBJ2-3, with a weak D call TRBD1 (5 bases). The CDR3 has 14 amino acids. Trimming shortened V by 5 bases and J by 4 bases, and 13 bases separated the two germline ends. CDR1 is MNHNY and CDR2 is SVGAGI in the germline V gene (reference sequence). CDR3 protein: CASSELTVADTQYF. In nucleotides, the CDR3 is TGTGCCAGCAGTGAGTTGACAGTGGCAGATACGCAGTATTTT.

There are many counts of this clonotype. The chain employs TRBV7-6 and TRBJ2-3; no definite D call. This CDR3 has 11 amino acids. Trimming removed 4 bases at V and 4 bases at J, with 3 bases between. In germline, CDR1 is SGHVS, CDR2 FNYEAQ. The CDR3 DNA reads as TGTGCCAGCAGCTCCTCAGATACGCAGTATTTT. This sequence encodes CASSSSDTQYF.

A note on this clonotype: This may come from a read error, since a much larger clone is one base off. The chain recombines TRBV2 with TRBJ2-1; possible D gene TRBD2, 6 bases. CDR3 length: 16 residues. The V and J ends lost 0 bases and 4 bases respectively, with 13 bases between them. The germline V gene has CDR1 SNHLY and CDR2 FYNNEI. The CDR3: CASSEARVAGYNEQFF. The CDR3, as DNA: TGTGCCAGCAGTGAAGCGCGGGTCGCGGGATACAATGAGCAGTTCTTC.

This clonotype has only a few counts. The chain has TRBV7-2 and TRBJ2-5; maybe TRBD1 (6 bases). The CDR3 totals 15 residues. CDR1 is SGHTA and CDR2 is FQGNSA in the germline V gene. V lost 7 bases to trimming and J lost 5 bases, with 20 bases between them. The CDR3 region is CASTPLGAKWETQYF. DNA of the CDR3: TGTGCCAGCACCCCCTTGGGGGCGAAATGGGAGACCCAGTACTTC.

Here the CDR3 reads CASSQSGLGRVEQFF. The CDR3 DNA follows: TGCGCCAGCAGCCAATCTGGACTAGGCCGGGTTGAGCAGTTCTTC. The chain couples TRBV4-1 to TRBJ2-1, with 7 positions matching TRBD2. Germline CDR1 MGHRA, CDR2 YSYEKL. Trimming at V came to 2 bases and at J to 9 bases, leaving 10 bases not matched to a gene. The CDR3 spans 15 residues.

V usage is TRBV12-3 or TRBV12-4 and J usage is TRBJ2-7; 13 bases fit TRBD2. The ends lost 11 bases at V and 4 bases at J; junction bases unmatched: 5. This CDR3 is built from 13 residues. The CDR3 DNA is TGTGCCGTGGGACTAGCGGGAAGGTACGAGCAGTACTTC. Translated, it gives CAVGLAGRYEQYF.

This clonotype was detected many times. This chain uses TRBV7-2 with TRBJ1-4; TRBD1 matches at 7 bases. Germline trimming cut 3 bases from V and 7 bases from J; bases unmatched to any gene: 5. Germline V CDR1 and CDR2: SGHTA, FQGNSA. The CDR3 covers 14 residues. Here the CDR3 DNA reads TGTGCCAGCAGCTTGCGACAGGGTAGTGAAAAACTGTTTTTT. Translating it yields CASSLRQGSEKLFF.

Note on this clonotype: Relative to the germline gene, one junction end is altered; a read error may explain this. The V gene is TRBV12-3 or TRBV12-4, the J gene TRBJ2-5, with D unclear. The CDR3 loop spans 11 amino acids. In DNA, the CDR3 is TGTGCCAGCAGTTTTATGGGATCCCTGGGCTTC. As protein: CASSFMGSLGF.

The chain carries TRBV5-1 and TRBJ2-1; 9 positions agree with TRBD2. CDR3 length equals 14 residues. Germline lookup yields CDR1 SGHRS and CDR2 YFSETQ. V was pared by 6 bases and J by 7 bases, with 8 bases of the junction left unmatched. CDR3 amino acids: CASNLGREGNEQFF. The CDR3 DNA reads as TGCGCCAGCAACTTAGGGCGGGAGGGAAATGAGCAGTTCTTC.

A few counts support this clonotype. This chain links TRBV6-1 with TRBJ2-1; TRBD2 matches at 8 bases. This CDR3 comprises 15 residues. Germline V gives CDR1 MNHNS, CDR2 SASEGT. The junction had 6 bases not matched to a gene; V was cut back by 5 bases and J by 3 bases. The CDR3 DNA sequence: TGTGCCAGCAGTTTTACCGGGACTAGCTACAATGAGCAGTTCTTC. This codes for CASSFTGTSYNEQFF.

This clonotype was seen many times. V is TRBV11-2 and J is TRBJ1-1; 8 bases map to TRBD1. The V and J ends lost 3 bases and 1 base, in that order; junction bases with no gene match: 1. The germline CDR1 and CDR2 sequences are SGHAT and FQNNGV. The CDR3 sequence is 14 residues long. In nucleotides, the CDR3 is TGTGCCAGCAGCTTTGGACAGGGGAACACTGAAGCTTTCTTT. This translates into CASSFGQGNTEAFF.

The chain employs TRBV12-3 or TRBV12-4 and TRBJ2-1; a weak D match, TRBD1 (6 bases). The CDR3 spans 11 residues. V lost 11 bases and J lost 7, with 12 bases in between. The CDR3 here is CAPKGVNEQFF. For the CDR3, the DNA is TGTGCCCCAAAGGGGGTAAATGAGCAGTTCTTC.

This clonotype was seen a handful of times. The genes are TRBV11-2 and TRBJ1-2; the D is unclear. Germline V lookup: CDR1 SGHAT, CDR2 FQNNGV. Trimming left V 5 bases short and J 7 bases short, with 14 bases between. The length of the CDR3 is 13 residues. The chain's CDR3 is CASSRSKGGGYTF. For the CDR3, the DNA is TGTGCCAGCAGCCGGTCAAAGGGAGGTGGCTACACCTTC.

V is TRBV28 and J is TRBJ2-3; TRBD2 might be the D (5 bases). The V gene's germline CDR1 is MDHEN and CDR2 SYDVKM. Trimming removed 5 bases at V and 3 bases at J, with 15 bases between. The CDR3 totals 15 residues. The CDR3: CASSGPPSGTDTQYF. DNA for the CDR3: TGTGCCAGCAGTGGCCCTCCCTCGGGGACAGATACGCAGTATTTT.

The chain combines TRBV27 with TRBJ1-5, with a tentative D call TRBD1 (5 bases). V lost 3 bases and J 6 bases, leaving 9 bases between the germline ends. This CDR3 region has 13 residues. The germline CDR1 and CDR2 sequences are MNHEY and SMNVEV (reference sequence). The CDR3 region is CASSLGVGQPQHF. CDR3 coding DNA: TGTGCCAGCAGTTTGGGGGTAGGTCAGCCCCAGCATTTT.